The present TCR beta chain was sequenced within a study of cytomegalovirus exposure and HLA in healthy donors. Worth noting for this clone: Its matching antigen is unknown.

General study findings and limits: Based on reports, TCR beta sequences accurately predicted HLA-A and HLA-B alleles for most subjects. In all likelihood, a cluster of highly shared sequence variants was a sequencing artifact.

This PCR relied on a set of 60 Vbeta primers and 13 Jbeta primers. TCRdb keeps only in-frame clones here, not all; method: immunoSEQ multiplex PCR. Of about 160,000 clones listed, 77% are singletons. The clonotype originates from a woman in her forties in good health and CMV-seropositive. The sequenced sample consisted of PBMCs.

CDR3 in DNA: TGTGCCAGCAGCTTACAGGGGGGTGACACCGGGGAGCTGTTTTTT. Translated, it gives CASSLQGGDTGELFF. The chain uses TRBV11-2 and TRBJ2-2; TRBD1 might be the D (7 bases). Germline values: CDR1 SGHAT, CDR2 FQNNGV. This CDR3 is 15 amino acids long. V dropped 2 bases and J dropped 3 bases, with 10 bases sitting between them.